A single sample gave rise to the 30 T cell receptor beta chains below, sequenced in a study of memory CD4+ T cells and cytomegalovirus serostatus. Single viable CD3+CD4+CD8-CD45RO+ cells were sorted as the memory CD4+ T cells. Using immunoSEQ multiplex PCR, the repertoire was profiled, and TCRdb retains in-frame clones only, with some absent. This sample has some 87,000 clones; 80% occur once, and the top ten carry 3.6%. The material sequenced was memory CD4+ T cells from blood. The receptors come from an adult in good health and CMV-seropositive.

The chain uses TRBV6-5 and TRBJ1-2; TRBD1 agrees at 9 bases. Germline V lookup: CDR1 MNHEY, CDR2 SVGAGI. This CDR3 has 15 residues. With 2 bases clipped from V and 4 bases from J, the junction kept 5 bases outside the gene matches. This CDR3 reads CASSYTGTGLYGYTF. CDR3 bases: TGTGCCAGCAGTTACACGGGGACAGGGCTCTATGGCTACACCTTC.

This rearrangement joins TRBV19 to TRBJ1-5, with D maybe TRBD1 (5 bases). Germline CDR1 is LNHDA and CDR2 is SQIVND (reference sequence). Trimming removed 6 bases at V and 6 bases at J, with 12 bases between. The CDR3 is 13 amino acids. CDR3 sequence reads: CASSGGGGQPQHF. In DNA, the CDR3 is TGTGCCAGTAGCGGCGGGGGGGGTCAGCCCCAGCATTTT.

The chain couples TRBV19 to TRBJ2-3, with D perhaps matching TRBD1 (6 bases). CDR1 and CDR2 (germline): LNHDA, SQIVND (reference sequence). The CDR3 covers 14 residues. V lost 6 bases to trimming and J lost 2 bases, with 12 bases between them. As DNA, the CDR3 is TGTGCCAGTAGGCAGGGGCGATTCACAGATACGCAGTATTTT. Translating gives CASRQGRFTDTQYF. The full variable domain, in which reference TRBV19 and TRBJ2-3 provide the parts outside the CDR3, is DGGITQSPKYLFRKEGQNVTLSCEQNLNHDAMYWYRQDPGQGLRLIYYSQIVNDFQKGDIAEGYSVSREKKESFPLTVTSAQKNPTAFYLCASRQGRFTDTQYFGPGTRLTVL.

The chain carries TRBV5-1 and TRBJ2-5; the match to TRBD2 covers 8 bases. Germline-derived CDR1 and CDR2 are SGHRS and YFSETQ. The V gene end was trimmed by 6 bases and the J gene end by 6 bases; junction bases not matched to a gene: 10. The CDR3 has 14 residues. The CDR3 nucleotides read TGCGCCAGCAACCCCGCGGGACTAGTACAGACCCAGTACTTC. Its protein product is CASNPAGLVQTQYF.

The rearrangement uses TRBV29-1 and TRBJ2-1; possible D gene TRBD2, 5 bases. The germline V and J ends were trimmed by 8 bases and 8 bases, with 16 bases remaining between them. The CDR3 sequence is 12 residues long. Germline V gives CDR1 SQVTM, CDR2 ANQGSEA. The CDR3 sequence is CSILGGDDEQFF. CDR3 coding DNA: TGCAGCATACTAGGAGGAGACGATGAGCAGTTCTTC.

In this sample, this clone turned up a few times. V gene TRBV5-1 combines with J gene TRBJ2-5; 8 bases align to TRBD2. With 4 bases clipped from V and 2 bases from J, the junction kept 7 bases outside the gene matches. Germline V CDR1 and CDR2: SGHRS, YFSETQ. There are 15 residues in the CDR3. The DNA for the CDR3 is TGCGCCAGCAGCCCCGGCACTAGCGGTCAAGAGACCCAGTACTTC. It encodes CASSPGTSGQETQYF.

Concerning this clone itself: The junction departs from germline at one end; a sequencing error may be responsible. The chain has TRBV7-2 and TRBJ1-3; no firm D call. CDR1 is SGHTA, CDR2 FQGNSA, per germline. This CDR3 is built from 9 residues. CDR3 loop: CDAGNTIYF. The CDR3 coding sequence is TGCGATGCCGGAAACACCATATATTTT. The complete variable domain, with remaining parts taken from reference TRBV7-2 and TRBJ1-3, reads GAGVSQSPSNKVTEKGKDVELRCDPISGHTALYWYRQSLGQGLEFLIYFQGNSAPDKSGLPSDRFSAERTGGSVSTLTIQRTQQEDSAVYLCDAGNTIYFGEGSWLTVV.

For this clone: An end of the junction differs from the germline gene, which may be a read error. The chain has TRBV30 and TRBJ2-5; no clear D. Germline-derived CDR1 and CDR2 are GTSNPN and SVGIG (reference sequence). This CDR3 is built from 13 residues. CDR3 protein: CAWRYGNQGTQYF. CDR3 sequence (DNA): TGTGCCTGGAGGTACGGCAACCAAGGGACCCAGTACTTC.

The genes are TRBV2 and TRBJ1-2; the D is unclear. Trimming took 2 bases from V and 3 from J, leaving 13 bases between them. Germline V gene lookup returns CDR1 SNHLY and CDR2 FYNNEI. The CDR3 runs to 15 residues. CDR3 in amino acids: CASSETPEAYYGYTF. The DNA for the CDR3 is TGTGCCAGCAGTGAAACCCCAGAGGCGTACTATGGCTACACCTTC.

The chain uses TRBV4-2 and TRBJ2-3; TRBD1 might be the D (6 bases). From germline, CDR1 is LGHNA and CDR2 YNFKEQ. This CDR3 region has 16 residues. The V and J ends lost 0 bases and 0 bases respectively, with 10 bases between them. CDR3 bases: TGTGCCAGCAGCCAAGAGGCGACAGGTAGCACAGATACGCAGTATTTT. Amino acid sequence: CASSQEATGSTDTQYF.

V and J are TRBV19 and TRBJ1-5; TRBD1 agrees at 9 bases. Trimming took 7 bases from V and 6 from J; bases not matched to a gene: 10. The germline V gene encodes CDR1 LNHDA and CDR2 SQIVND (reference sequence). The CDR3 totals 15 residues. The CDR3 reads CASTRNRGPGQPQHF. CDR3 in DNA: TGTGCCAGTACCAGGAACAGGGGGCCCGGTCAGCCCCAGCATTTT.

V is TRBV2 and J is TRBJ1-5, with D possibly TRBD1 on 6 matching bases. Trimming left V 4 bases short and J 9 bases short, with 16 bases between. The CDR3 is 14 amino acids. Per the germline V gene, CDR1 is SNHLY and CDR2 is FYNNEI. The CDR3 loop is CASSGGRGLPPQHF. In DNA form, the CDR3 reads TGTGCCAGCAGTGGGGGCAGGGGTTTGCCGCCCCAGCATTTT.

The V and J genes are TRBV5-4 and TRBJ2-3; D is ambiguous. CDR3 size: 14 residues. V gave up 5 bases and J gave up 3 bases, with 13 bases separating them. Germline V CDR1 and CDR2: SGHNT, YYREEE (reference sequence). The CDR3 DNA reads as TGTGCCAGCAGGCACGGCACAGAGACAGATACGCAGTATTTT. Translated, it gives CASRHGTETDTQYF.

The rearrangement links TRBV14 to TRBJ1-2; 8 bases agree with TRBD1. The CDR3 is made up of 13 amino acids. Germline-derived CDR1 and CDR2 are SGHDN and FVKESK. The V gene end was trimmed by 3 bases and the J gene end by 4 bases; junction bases not matched to a gene: 1. This CDR3 is CASSHGTGYGYTF. The CDR3 region has the DNA TGTGCCAGCAGCCACGGGACAGGCTATGGCTACACCTTC.

The chain is built from TRBV14 and TRBJ2-1; possible D gene TRBD2, 6 bases. The germline V gene encodes CDR1 SGHDN and CDR2 FVKESK. The V gene lost 4 bases and the J gene lost 15 bases, with 19 bases spanning the gap. This CDR3 is 13 amino acids long. For the CDR3, the DNA is TGTGCCAGCAGCCGTAGCGGAATAGGACTCGGGTTCTTC. It specifies CASSRSGIGLGFF. The whole variable domain, filled in from reference TRBV14 and TRBJ2-1, reads EAGVTQFPSHSVIEKGQTVTLRCDPISGHDNLYWYRRVMGKEIKFLLHFVKESKQDESGMPNNRFLAERTGGTYSTLKVQPAELEDSGVYFCASSRSGIGLGFFGPGTRLTVL.

The chain joins TRBV7-8 to TRBJ2-7; TRBD2 agrees at 16 bases. The CDR3 extends over 14 amino acids. In germline, CDR1 is SGHVS, CDR2 FQNEAQ. V lost 5 bases to trimming and J lost 7 bases; unmatched junction nucleotides: 2. The CDR3 DNA sequence: TGTGCCAGCAGCAAGGGACTAGCGGGAGGGGAGCAGTACTTC. This gives the protein CASSKGLAGGEQYF.

The chain uses TRBV30 and TRBJ1-5; D call uncertain. Germline CDR1 reads GTSNPN; CDR2 reads SVGIG (reference sequence). The CDR3 is made up of 15 amino acids. V was pared by 2 bases and J by 4 bases, with 15 bases between. CDR3 protein: CAWSILDGGNQPQHF. Here the CDR3 DNA reads TGTGCCTGGAGTATATTGGACGGAGGTAATCAGCCCCAGCATTTT. Supplemented by reference TRBV30 and TRBJ1-5, the full variable domain reads SQTIHQWPATLVQPVGSPLSLECTVEGTSNPNLYWYRQAAGRGLQLLFYSVGIGQISSEVPQNLSASRPQDRQFILSSKKLLLSDSGFYLCAWSILDGGNQPQHFGDGTRLSIL.

The chain is built from TRBV9 and TRBJ2-2, with TRBD1 identical over 8 bases. Germline trimming cut 4 bases from V and 4 bases from J; bases unmatched to any gene: 12. The CDR3 contains 17 residues. Germline V gene sequence: CDR1 SGDLS, CDR2 YYNGEE. CDR3 nucleotides: TGTGCCAGCAGCACAGGGGGGAGTACTGCAAGCACCGGGGAGCTGTTTTTT. This translates into CASSTGGSTASTGELFF.

The rearrangement uses TRBV19 and TRBJ2-5, with unresolved D. The CDR3 spans 14 residues. Germline V gene lookup returns CDR1 LNHDA and CDR2 SQIVND (reference sequence). The V gene lost 4 bases and the J gene lost 4 bases, with 13 bases spanning the gap. CDR3 sequence reads: CASSTTPWVETQYF. CDR3 in DNA: TGTGCCAGTAGTACGACACCCTGGGTAGAGACCCAGTACTTC.

This clone has a handful of counts. The CDR3 DNA is TGTGCCAGCAGCCCAGGTGGCAAAAGAGCCTACAATGAGCAGTTCTTC. As protein: CASSPGGKRAYNEQFF. The chain employs TRBV13 and TRBJ2-1; no reliable D call. CDR1 and CDR2 from the germline V gene are PRHDT and FYEKMQ (reference sequence). This CDR3 contains 16 residues. Trimming left V 5 bases short and J 2 bases short, with 16 bases between.

The chain joins TRBV10-3 to TRBJ2-6; TRBD2 is a possible D gene (5 bases). Deletions cut 10 bases from V and 3 bases from J, with 16 bases between. The CDR3 totals 15 residues. CDR1 is ENHRY and CDR2 is SYGVKD in the germline V gene. CDR3 residues: CATRPGLFGANVLTF. Here the CDR3 DNA reads TGTGCCACCAGACCCGGACTCTTTGGGGCCAACGTCCTGACTTTC.

The J gene is TRBJ1-1, the V gene TRBV7-8, with TRBD1 as a possible D gene (5 bases). Germline CDR1 is SGHVS and CDR2 is FQNEAQ. The CDR3 runs 15 residues. Trimming stripped 2 bases from V and 1 base from J, with 11 bases between. CDR3 bases: TGTGCCAGCAGCTTACTTCCTAGGGGGAACACTGAAGCTTTCTTT. The encoded protein is CASSLLPRGNTEAFF.

The chain uses TRBV2 and TRBJ2-1, with 8 bases fitting TRBD2. Germline-derived CDR1 and CDR2 are SNHLY and FYNNEI. CDR3 length: 15 residues. The V segment lost 6 bases and the J segment 9 bases; nucleotides outside the gene matches: 13. CDR3 nucleotides: TGTGCCAGCAGATCGACGGGAGGGCCGAACAGTGAGCAGTTCTTC. Protein: CASRSTGGPNSEQFF. The variable domain in full, with the rest retrieved from reference TRBV2 and TRBJ2-1, is EPEVTQTPSHQVTQMGQEVILRCVPISNHLYFYWYRQILGQKVEFLVSFYNNEISEKSEIFDDQFSVERPDGSNFTLKIRSTKLEDSAMYFCASRSTGGPNSEQFFGPGTRLTVL.

Written as DNA, the CDR3 is TGTGCCAGCAGTGATGAGAGCGGACGAACAGGGACCGGGGAGCTGTTTTTT. The encoded protein is CASSDESGRTGTGELFF. The chain employs TRBV6-1 and TRBJ2-2; possible D gene TRBD1, 6 bases. The germline CDR1 and CDR2 sequences are MNHNS and SASEGT. V was pared by 3 bases and J by 5 bases, with 19 bases between. This CDR3 has 17 residues.

The chain couples TRBV6-1 to TRBJ2-1; D may match TRBD1 or TRBD2 (5 bases each). V lost 3 bases and J 12 bases, leaving 18 bases between the germline ends. CDR1 and CDR2 from the germline V gene are MNHNS and SASEGT. This CDR3 has 14 amino acids. The CDR3 nucleotides read TGTGCCAGCAGTGACCCAAGGGCCTCTGGGGGGCAGTTCTTC. Its translation is CASSDPRASGGQFF.

This chain joins TRBV11-2 and TRBJ2-2; the D is unclear. Trimming removed 2 bases from V and 5 bases from J, with 12 bases in between. The CDR3 runs 15 residues. Germline V CDR1 and CDR2: SGHAT, FQNNGV. CDR3 nucleotides: TGTGCCAGCAGCTTAATCGCTGGCGGAACCGGGGAGCTGTTTTTT. Protein sequence: CASSLIAGGTGELFF.

The rearrangement joins TRBV4-1 to TRBJ1-3, with D possibly TRBD1 on 6 matching bases. The CDR3 extends over 19 amino acids. CDR1 is MGHRA and CDR2 is YSYEKL in the germline V gene. V lost 1 base and J 1 base, leaving 20 bases between the germline ends. CDR3 coding DNA: TGCGCCAGCAGCCAAGGGAAAGGGGGGGCAGCCAAGTCTGGAAACACCATATATTTT. Amino acid sequence: CASSQGKGGAAKSGNTIYF.

The chain links TRBV5-1 to TRBJ2-3; no definite D call. From germline, CDR1 is SGHRS and CDR2 YFSETQ. This CDR3 has 16 amino acids. V was clipped by 0 bases and J by 0 bases, with 11 bases between them. The CDR3 is CASSLDGSISTDTQYF. The CDR3 bases are TGCGCCAGCAGCTTGGACGGTTCTATTAGCACAGATACGCAGTATTTT.

There are a few counts of this clone. The chain carries TRBV5-1 and TRBJ1-5, with no clear D. Trimming took off 10 bases at V and 0 bases at J, with 11 bases between the two ends. Looked up from germline, CDR1 is SGHRS and CDR2 is YFSETQ. The CDR3 loop spans 13 amino acids. CDR3: CAGDTLSNQPQHF. The CDR3 DNA is TGCGCCGGTGACACACTTAGCAATCAGCCCCAGCATTTT.

This clone was seen more than once but under ten times. The chain couples TRBV6-1 to TRBJ2-7; possibly TRBD2 for D (6 bases). Trimming removed 4 bases from V and 9 bases from J, with 13 bases in between. Germline CDR1 is MNHNS and CDR2 is SASEGT. The CDR3 runs 12 residues. CDR3 coding DNA: TGTGCCAGCAGTGCGCGGGACCTCGTGCAGTACTTC. Its translation is CASSARDLVQYF.